Sequencing of this T cell receptor (beta chain) was carried out in a study of T-cell memory formation after mild COVID-19. Overall study findings and caveats: Clones that contracted from day 15 to 85 had balanced CD4/CD8; later expanders were CD4+ biased. Contracting clones localized mainly to CM and EM when CD4+ and mainly to EMRA when CD8+. Cross-reactive memory apparently joined, as some responding clones appeared in pre-infection memory.

Constant-segment-primed 5'RACE gave TCR alpha and TCR beta cDNA libraries with sample barcodes and UMIs. TCRdb re-derived calls from the 5' RACE reads in MiXCR, one entry per CDR3 protein. The sample has 350,000 to 450,000 distinct CDR3 sequences; approximately 24% are singletons. This clonotype showed up just a few times. Its antigen is unknown. Trimming cost V 2 bases and J 3 bases; bases outside gene matches: 5. The CDR3 is 15 residues long. Per the germline V gene, CDR1 is DFQATT and CDR2 is SNEGSKA (reference sequence). The rearrangement uses TRBV20-1 and TRBJ2-1, with 9 bases fitting TRBD2. The sample consisted of PBMCs or a T cell subset sorted from them (not recorded which). The TCR was taken from an adult woman who had mild COVID-19 (a few samples of this study predate the infection). Cell type and time point are not known. The CDR3 sequence: CSARPLAGLYNEQFF. CDR3 DNA sequence: TGCAGTGCTAGACCGCTAGCGGGACTCTACAATGAGCAGTTCTTC.